These T cell receptor beta chains were read from a single sample in a study of blood T cell repertoires in COVID-19. Measured with immunoSEQ multiplex PCR; TCRdb has only the in-frame clones, and not every one. Of a few hundred thousand clones in the sample, 75% to 90% are singletons; the top ten hold approximately 4.7%. The sequenced material came from PBMCs or T cells enriched from blood (not recorded which). These receptors came from a woman aged 50 to 60 who had recovered from COVID-19. Both conserved end residues are part of each CDR3. D genes are given only for firm matches. A clone size is listed for some rows: how often the clone was seen (once, few, many), or a class if it is expanded.

v_call	j_call	clone_size	d_call	cdr3_nt	cdr3_aa
TRBV6-5	TRBJ1-5	NA	TRBD1	TGTGCCAGCAGCCCGGACAGGGGGTATTCTCAGCCCCAGCATTTT	CASSPDRGYSQPQHF
TRBV5-5	TRBJ1-1	NA	TRBD1	TGTGCCAGCAGCTTTGGGCCGGGACAGGGGGCGATTGAAGCTTTCTTT	CASSFGPGQGAIEAFF
TRBV7-2	TRBJ1-1	NA	NA	TGTGCCAGCAGCTTCGCCCGAGGTCTGACTGAAGCTTTCTTT	CASSFARGLTEAFF
TRBV6-5	TRBJ2-1	NA	TRBD2	TGTGCCAGCAGTTACGCAGCGGGGGCTTCCTACAATGAGCAGTTCTTC	CASSYAAGASYNEQFF
TRBV6-5	TRBJ1-2	NA	NA	TGTGCCAGCAGTTACTCGAAGTCAGGGGCCCTGGGGGGCTACACCTTC	CASSYSKSGALGGYTF
TRBV10-3	TRBJ2-7	NA	NA	TGTGCCATCAGTGAGGGGCCTGGGTTAAACTACGAGCAGTACTTC	CAISEGPGLNYEQYF
TRBV2	TRBJ1-5	NA	NA	TGTGCCACCTCCCTCGGAGGCAGGAGCAATCAGCCCCAGCATTTT	CATSLGGRSNQPQHF
TRBV19	TRBJ2-7	NA	TRBD2	TGTGCCAGTAGTTTTTCCTCCGGGACTAGTACCTACGAGCAGTACTTC	CASSFSSGTSTYEQYF
TRBV7-2	TRBJ1-2	once	TRBD1	TGTGCCAGCAGCTTGGGACCGGGACAGCAAGAATATGGCTACACCTTC	CASSLGPGQQEYGYTF
TRBV30	TRBJ1-3	NA	TRBD1	TGTGCCTGCAAGGGGGCTTCTGCAAACACCATATATTTT	CACKGASANTIYF
TRBV19	TRBJ1-5	NA	TRBD1	TGTGCCAGCCTTGACAGGGCTGGAGGCAATCAGCCCCAGCATTTT	CASLDRAGGNQPQHF
TRBV5-6	TRBJ2-7	once	TRBD1	TGTGCCAGCAGCTCTTTGGGACAGGGCTACGAGCAGTACTTC	CASSSLGQGYEQYF
TRBV18	TRBJ1-4	NA	NA	TGTGCCAGCTCACAGACGGAAACGGGGGAAAAACTGTTTTTT	CASSQTETGEKLFF
TRBV7-2	TRBJ1-2	NA	NA	TGTGCCAGCAGCGTCCTAAGTGCGGATGGCTACACCTTC	CASSVLSADGYTF
TRBV5-4	TRBJ1-1	NA	NA	TGTGCCAGCAGCTTGGCCGTGAGTATGTCTGAAGCTTTCTTT	CASSLAVSMSEAFF
TRBV7-2	TRBJ2-2	NA	NA	TGTGCCAGCAGCTCCCCACCCATAGTCACCGGGGAGCTGTTTTTT	CASSSPPIVTGELFF
TRBV18	TRBJ1-2	NA	TRBD1	TGTGCCAGCTCACCACAGGACAGGGCGAGCTACACCTTC	CASSPQDRASYTF
TRBV27	TRBJ2-3	NA	NA	TGTGCCTCTTCGGGAGTACCTAGCACAGATACGCAGTATTTT	CASSGVPSTDTQYF
TRBV6-2/TRBV6-3	TRBJ1-6	NA	NA	TGTGCCAGCAGTTACGACGGGGATGATTCACCCCTCCACTTT	CASSYDGDDSPLHF
TRBV5-4	TRBJ1-1	NA	TRBD1	TGTGCCAGCAGATGGGGACAGGGGGGGAACACTGAAGCTTTCTTT	CASRWGQGGNTEAFF
TRBV7-2	TRBJ1-1	NA	NA	TGTGCCAGCAGCTTAGCGCTAGGCCGGCCGAACACTGAAGCTTTCTTT	CASSLALGRPNTEAFF
TRBV23-1	TRBJ1-5	few	NA	TGCGCCAGCAGCTTAGACAGGCTCCCCAATCGAATGTATCAGCCCCAGCATTTT	CASSLDRLPNRMYQPQHF
TRBV4-1	TRBJ2-1	NA	NA	TGCGCCAGCAGCCCTAGCCCCGCCGCGGATGAGCAGTTCTTC	CASSPSPAADEQFF
TRBV29-1	TRBJ2-7	NA	NA	TGCAGCGTCCGCACCGACAGGACTCGCTCCTACGAGCAGTACTTC	CSVRTDRTRSYEQYF
TRBV19	TRBJ2-7	NA	TRBD1	TGTGCCAGTAGTGAGGGACAGGGCCCCTACGAGCAGTACTTC	CASSEGQGPYEQYF
TRBV4-3	TRBJ2-7	NA	TRBD1	TGCGCCAGCAGCCAAACAGGGGGAGGTTCCTACGAGCAGTACTTC	CASSQTGGGSYEQYF
TRBV5-1	TRBJ1-5	NA	TRBD1	TGCGCCAGCAGCACCGGACAGGGGGCCAATCAGCCCCAGCATTTT	CASSTGQGANQPQHF
TRBV20-1	TRBJ1-1	NA	NA	TGCAGTGCTAGTCCAGGTCCGGGGACTGAAGCTTTCTTT	CSASPGPGTEAFF
TRBV5-5	TRBJ1-1	NA	NA	TGTGCCAGCAGCTGGGGGGGTCTGAACACTGAAGCTTTCTTT	CASSWGGLNTEAFF
TRBV9	TRBJ2-5	NA	NA	TGTGCCAGCAGCGTTGGAGCAGTGGGTGGGGAGACCCAGTACTTC	CASSVGAVGGETQYF
TRBV11-2	TRBJ2-3	NA	NA	TGTGCCAGCAGCCGGACTTTTGGCACAGATACGCAGTATTTT	CASSRTFGTDTQYF